Presented here are 8 T cell receptor beta chains from one specimen sequenced in a study of lymphopenia after photon versus proton radiotherapy. Some clones are missing from TCRdb's copy, which holds only in-frame ones; the method was immunoSEQ multiplex PCR. This repertoire shows about 68,000 clones, approximately 91% found once; its top ten account for approximately 2.6%. This specimen consisted of peripheral blood, obtained from a patient treated with photon-based radiotherapy. The receptors shown here come from a woman in her sixties or seventies with pancreatic cancer.

This chain connects TRBV19 to TRBJ2-7; 9 bases agree with TRBD2. Germline loops: CDR1 LNHDA, CDR2 SQIVND (reference sequence). The CDR3 length is 16 residues. Trimming at V came to 5 bases and at J to 0 bases, leaving 8 bases not matched to a gene. CDR3 protein: CASSAPGTSSSYEQYF. The CDR3 coding sequence is TGTGCCAGTAGTGCCCCCGGGACTAGCTCCTCCTACGAGCAGTACTTC.

The V call is TRBV28, the J call TRBJ2-7; 7 positions match TRBD2. The CDR3 length is 15 residues. The germline gives CDR1 MDHEN, CDR2 SYDVKM. The J segment lost 3 bases and the V segment lost 6 bases, leaving 11 bases of the junction unmatched. The CDR3: CASRPQVAGDYEQYF. CDR3 DNA sequence: TGTGCCAGCAGGCCACAAGTGGCGGGGGACTACGAGCAGTACTTC.

The chain joins TRBV27 to TRBJ1-2, with TRBD1 matching 9 bases. Germline CDR1 reads MNHEY; CDR2 reads SMNVEV (reference sequence). V lost 4 bases and J lost 8; bases outside the gene matches: 8. The CDR3 totals 14 residues. This chain's CDR3 is CASSSGQGFPGYTF. CDR3 bases: TGTGCCAGCAGTTCGGGACAGGGTTTCCCGGGCTACACCTTC.

This sequence joins TRBV11-2 and TRBJ2-1; the D is unclear. Trimming cost V 5 bases and J 10 bases, with 18 bases left between them. CDR1 SGHAT and CDR2 FQNNGV come from the germline V gene. The CDR3 extends over 14 amino acids. The CDR3 nucleotides are TGTGCCAGCAGCAAACGCGCCGGCCTGGCCGAGCAGTTCTTC. This gives the protein CASSKRAGLAEQFF.

The chain links TRBV5-1 to TRBJ2-1; no definite D call. The CDR3 spans 16 residues. Trimming took 0 bases from V and 8 from J, leaving 18 bases between them. Germline loops: CDR1 SGHRS, CDR2 YFSETQ. This CDR3 is CASSLDSFSSVDEQFF. CDR3 in DNA: TGCGCCAGCAGCTTGGATTCGTTTTCTTCCGTCGATGAGCAGTTCTTC. The full variable domain, completed using reference TRBV5-1 and TRBJ2-1, is KAGVTQTPRYLIKTRGQQVTLSCSPISGHRSVSWYQQTPGQGLQFLFEYFSETQRNKGNFPGRFSGRQFSNSRSEMNVSTLELGDSALYLCASSLDSFSSVDEQFFGPGTRLTVL.

The genes are TRBV19 and TRBJ2-1, with TRBD1 matching over 8 bases. The CDR3 totals 13 residues. With 5 bases clipped from V and 8 bases from J, the junction kept 5 bases outside the gene matches. The germline V gene encodes CDR1 LNHDA and CDR2 SQIVND (reference sequence). The CDR3 spells CASSPDREDEQFF. CDR3 DNA: TGTGCCAGTAGTCCGGACAGGGAGGATGAGCAGTTCTTC.

This clone was seen just once. This chain links TRBV28 with TRBJ1-4; 10 nucleotides line up with TRBD1. Trimming at V came to 6 bases and at J to 7 bases, leaving 5 bases not matched to a gene. Germline V lookup: CDR1 MDHEN, CDR2 SYDVKM. CDR3 length: 14 residues. CDR3 residues: CASRPRDRGEKLFF. CDR3 bases: TGTGCCAGCAGACCTCGGGACAGGGGTGAAAAACTGTTTTTT.

This CDR3 reads CAIRGTEPSTDTQYF. The CDR3 DNA reads TGTGCCATCAGGGGGACAGAGCCTAGCACAGATACGCAGTATTTT. V and J are TRBV10-3 and TRBJ2-3, with TRBD1 matching over 7 bases. Per the germline V gene, CDR1 is ENHRY and CDR2 is SYGVKD. The CDR3 loop spans 15 amino acids. V trimming: 6 bases; J trimming: 0 bases; junction bases outside the gene matches: 6.